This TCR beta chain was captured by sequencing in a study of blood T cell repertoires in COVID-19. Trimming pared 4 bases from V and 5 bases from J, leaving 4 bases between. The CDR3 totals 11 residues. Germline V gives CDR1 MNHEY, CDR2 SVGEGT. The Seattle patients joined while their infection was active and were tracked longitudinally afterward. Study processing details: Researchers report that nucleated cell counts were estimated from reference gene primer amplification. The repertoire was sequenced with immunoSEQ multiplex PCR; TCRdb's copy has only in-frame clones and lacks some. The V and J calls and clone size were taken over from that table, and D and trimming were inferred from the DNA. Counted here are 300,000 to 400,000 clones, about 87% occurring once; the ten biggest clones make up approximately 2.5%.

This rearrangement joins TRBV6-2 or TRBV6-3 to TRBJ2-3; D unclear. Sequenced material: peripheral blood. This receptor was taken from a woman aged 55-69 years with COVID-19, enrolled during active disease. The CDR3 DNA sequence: TGTGCCAGCAGTTCAGAAGATACGCAGTATTTT. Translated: CASSSEDTQYF.